This T cell receptor beta chain appears in the sequencing data of a study of blood T cell repertoires in COVID-19. The wider study: Samples taken during acute and convalescent COVID-19 were collected in the United States, Italy and Spain. Sources were T cells, B-cell-depleted T cells, or PBMCs; the material itself was cDNA or gDNA.

The CDR3 consists of 13 residues. Germline loops: CDR1 MDHEN, CDR2 SYDVKM. The V gene lost 7 bases and the J gene lost 3 bases, with 10 bases spanning the gap. Original analysis: Amplification of reference gene primers provided the estimated nucleated cell counts. The data were produced by immunoSEQ multiplex PCR, yet TCRdb's version contains in-frame clones alone and is incomplete. Clone size and the V and J calls come from that table; the DNA yielded D and trimming. The sample carries fewer than 250,000 clones, about 87% recorded once. Sequenced material: peripheral blood. The sequence came from a man aged 55 to 70 with acute or convalescent COVID-19. The rearrangement uses TRBV28 and TRBJ1-5; the D gene is possibly TRBD1 (6 bases). DNA of the CDR3: TGTGCCAGCACCCGGACAGTCAATCAGCCCCAGCATTTT. This sequence encodes CASTRTVNQPQHF.